Shown below are 32 T cell receptor beta chains from a single sample sequenced in a study of T cell responses to AZD1222 COVID-19 vaccine. The table came from immunoSEQ multiplex PCR; TCRdb's copy has only in-frame clones and leaves some out. Of approximately 90,000 clones in the sample, approximately 90% were seen once. The starting material was peripheral blood, obtained on day 0 of AZD1222 vaccination. All receptors derive from an adult in good health.

The chain uses TRBV28 and TRBJ2-3; no clear D. Trimming pared 5 bases from V and 0 bases from J, leaving 15 bases between. This CDR3 comprises 16 residues. The V gene's germline CDR1 is MDHEN and CDR2 SYDVKM. DNA for the CDR3: TGTGCCAGCAGTCGTCACCCTGGTTCTAGCACAGATACGCAGTATTTT. Protein product: CASSRHPGSSTDTQYF. Complete variable domain (other parts from reference TRBV28 and TRBJ2-3): DVKVTQSSRYLVKRTGEKVFLECVQDMDHENMFWYRQDPGLGLRLIYFSYDVKMKEKGDIPEGYSVSREKKERFSLILESASTNQTSMYLCASSRHPGSSTDTQYFGPGTRLTVL.

The chain employs TRBV11-2 and TRBJ2-3; 9 nucleotides match TRBD1. V gave up 4 bases and J gave up 5 bases; unmatched junction bases: 13. This CDR3 spans 17 amino acids. CDR1 is SGHAT and CDR2 is FQNNGV in the germline V gene. CDR3 sequence reads: CASSSRRAGTGIDTQYF. CDR3 DNA sequence: TGTGCCAGCAGCTCCCGCAGGGCCGGGACAGGGATAGATACGCAGTATTTT.

V gene TRBV7-9 combines with J gene TRBJ1-1; the D gene is possibly TRBD1 (5 bases). Germline CDR1 is SEHNR and CDR2 is FQNEAQ (reference sequence). V was trimmed by 2 bases and J by 5 bases, leaving 12 bases between them. This CDR3 comprises 14 residues. CDR3 bases: TGTGCCAGCAGCTTAATCTCAGGGAGGACTGAAGCTTTCTTT. Translating gives CASSLISGRTEAFF. The whole variable domain, remainder taken from reference TRBV7-9 and TRBJ1-1, is DTGVSQNPRHKITKRGQNVTFRCDPISEHNRLYWYRQTLGQGPEFLTYFQNEAQLEKSRLLSDRFSAERPKGSFSTLEIQRTEQGDSAMYLCASSLISGRTEAFFGQGTRLTVV.

Notes on this clone: Other DNA sequences in this specimen translate into the identical CDR3. V is TRBV3-1 (or the pseudogene TRBV3-2) and J is TRBJ1-2; possibly TRBD1 for D (6 bases). V gave up 3 bases and J gave up 4 bases, with 9 bases separating them. Germline CDR1 and CDR2: LGHDT and YNNKEL (reference sequence). The CDR3 is made up of 13 amino acids. CDR3 nucleotide sequence: TGTGCCAGCAGCCAGGGACACCTCTATGGCTACACCTTC. Its protein product is CASSQGHLYGYTF.

The chain recombines TRBV2 with TRBJ2-7; the D call may be TRBD1 or TRBD2 (5 bases each). Per germline, CDR1 SNHLY and CDR2 FYNNEI. The CDR3 contains 14 residues. Trimming shortened V by 4 bases and J by 3 bases, and 13 bases separated the two germline ends. For the CDR3, the DNA is TGTGCCAGCAGTGGGCAGGGAGAAGTCTACGAGCAGTACTTC. It encodes CASSGQGEVYEQYF.

This chain uses TRBV4-3 with TRBJ1-2; the match to TRBD1 covers 7 bases. Germline trimming cut 3 bases from V and 8 bases from J; bases unmatched to any gene: 9. This CDR3 region has 14 residues. Germline-derived CDR1 and CDR2 are LGHNA and YSLEER. The CDR3 region is CASSQSDRAKGYTF. Here the CDR3 DNA reads TGCGCCAGCAGCCAGTCCGACAGGGCGAAAGGCTACACCTTC.

The chain recombines TRBV12-5 with TRBJ2-7, with D perhaps matching TRBD1 or TRBD2 (6 bases each). In germline, CDR1 is LGHNT, CDR2 FRNRAP. The CDR3 has 15 residues. The V end lost 2 bases, the J end lost 5 bases, and 16 bases lay between the germline ends. In DNA, the CDR3 is TGTGCTAGTGGTTTGTGGCCGGGGGCGGACAACGAGCAGTACTTC. Protein product: CASGLWPGADNEQYF.

The chain carries TRBV27 and TRBJ1-1; no clear D. The CDR3 runs 13 residues. In germline, CDR1 is MNHEY, CDR2 SMNVEV (reference sequence). V was trimmed by 5 bases and J by 7 bases, leaving 14 bases between them. The CDR3 sequence: CASSRGPPIEAFF. The CDR3 DNA reads TGTGCCAGCAGTCGTGGCCCTCCTATTGAAGCTTTCTTT.

J is TRBJ2-6 and V is TRBV6-2 or TRBV6-3, with unresolved D. The V and J ends lost 5 bases and 0 bases respectively, with 8 bases between them. In germline, CDR1 is MNHEY, CDR2 SVGEGT. The CDR3 has 15 amino acids. The CDR3 spells CASSAYTSGANVLTF. The CDR3 coding sequence is TGTGCCAGCAGTGCGTATACCTCTGGGGCCAACGTCCTGACTTTC.

This clone was detected only once. The chain couples TRBV5-6 to TRBJ1-2; D call uncertain. The germline gives CDR1 SGHDT, CDR2 YYEEEE. The CDR3 runs to 13 residues. Trimming removed 1 base at V and 3 bases at J, with 7 bases between. The CDR3 DNA follows: TGTGCCAGCAGCTTGCCGGCGGACTATGGCTACACCTTC. It translates to CASSLPADYGYTF.

The rearrangement joins TRBV7-9 to TRBJ1-1; D is ambiguous. V lost 6 bases, J lost 0 bases, and 11 bases lay in between. The CDR3 has 14 amino acids. Germline CDR1 SEHNR, CDR2 FQNEAQ (reference sequence). The CDR3 DNA reads as TGTGCCAGCAGTTACGGAGTCATGAACACTGAAGCTTTCTTT. This translates into CASSYGVMNTEAFF.

This clone was observed a single time. The chain uses TRBV5-1 and TRBJ2-1; a weak D match, TRBD2 (6 bases). Looked up from germline, CDR1 is SGHRS and CDR2 is YFSETQ. V was cut by 5 bases and J by 4 bases, with 19 bases left in between. The CDR3 loop spans 16 amino acids. The CDR3, as DNA: TGCGCCAGCAGGTCGGCTAGCGTTTCAAAATACAATGAGCAGTTCTTC. Amino acid sequence: CASRSASVSKYNEQFF.

The CDR3 is CASGGGRLNEKLFF. Written as DNA, the CDR3 is TGTGCCTCAGGCGGGGGCAGGCTAAATGAAAAACTGTTTTTT. The rearrangement links TRBV6-5 to TRBJ1-4; possibly TRBD1 for D (6 bases). This CDR3 is 14 amino acids long. The germline V gene has CDR1 MNHEY and CDR2 SVGAGI. Trimming shortened V by 11 bases and J by 5 bases, and 18 bases separated the two germline ends.

V usage is TRBV3-1 (or the pseudogene TRBV3-2) and J usage is TRBJ2-7, with no clear D. CDR1 is LGHDT and CDR2 is YNNKEL in the germline V gene (reference sequence). The length of the CDR3 is 12 residues. V shed 0 bases and J shed 7 bases, with 7 bases lying between them. Written as DNA, the CDR3 is TGTGCCAGCAGCCAAGAAGTAGAGGAGCAGTACTTC. Translated, it gives CASSQEVEEQYF.

The chain has TRBV5-1 and TRBJ2-3, with D maybe TRBD1 (6 bases). The CDR3 totals 14 residues. Per germline, CDR1 SGHRS and CDR2 YFSETQ. The V and J ends lost 7 bases and 4 bases respectively, with 16 bases between them. The CDR3 sequence is CASDTGNVADTQYF. The CDR3 coding sequence is TGCGCCAGCGATACAGGGAATGTCGCAGATACGCAGTATTTT. The variable domain in full, with the rest retrieved from reference TRBV5-1 and TRBJ2-3, is KAGVTQTPRYLIKTRGQQVTLSCSPISGHRSVSWYQQTPGQGLQFLFEYFSETQRNKGNFPGRFSGRQFSNSRSEMNVSTLELGDSALYLCASDTGNVADTQYFGPGTRLTVL.

The count of this clone is one. The chain has TRBV18 and TRBJ1-1, with a weak D call TRBD1 (5 bases). Trimming removed 3 bases from V and 0 bases from J, with 14 bases in between. CDR3 length: 16 residues. Germline V lookup: CDR1 KGHSH, CDR2 LQKENI. The CDR3 here is CASSPGIGAVNTEAFF. Here the CDR3 DNA reads TGTGCCAGCTCACCCGGGATCGGGGCGGTGAACACTGAAGCTTTCTTT. Variable domain in full (rest from reference TRBV18 and TRBJ1-1): NAGVMQNPRHLVRRRGQEARLRCSPMKGHSHVYWYRQLPEEGLKFMVYLQKENIIDESGMPKERFSAEFPKEGPSILRIQQVVRGDSAAYFCASSPGIGAVNTEAFFGQGTRLTVV.

The chain has TRBV7-8 and TRBJ1-5, with a tentative D call TRBD1 (5 bases). The CDR3 consists of 16 residues. V was trimmed by 1 base and J by 1 base, leaving 11 bases between them. Germline V gene lookup returns CDR1 SGHVS and CDR2 FQNEAQ. The CDR3 loop reads CASSLDDRLSNQPQHF. CDR3 bases: TGTGCCAGCAGCTTAGATGACAGACTGAGCAATCAGCCCCAGCATTTT.

The CDR3, as DNA: TGTGCCAGCAGTTACCCTTCGACAGGGGAAGTGAACAATGAGCAGTTCTTC. Its protein product is CASSYPSTGEVNNEQFF. V and J are TRBV6-2 or TRBV6-3 and TRBJ2-1; 8 bases are shared with TRBD1. V was pared by 2 bases and J by 5 bases, with 11 bases of the junction left unmatched. Germline-derived CDR1 and CDR2 are MNHEY and SVGEGT. The CDR3 spans 17 residues.

This rearrangement joins TRBV7-2 to TRBJ2-3, with 14 bases matching TRBD2. The CDR3 spans 16 residues. Germline assignment: CDR1 SGHTA and CDR2 FQGNSA. The trim removed 4 bases at V and 4 bases at J, leaving 4 bases unmatched. The CDR3: CASSSRTSGGPDTQYF. CDR3 bases: TGTGCCAGCAGCTCCAGGACTAGCGGGGGGCCAGATACGCAGTATTTT.

V usage is TRBV14 and J usage is TRBJ1-6; D gene uncertain. Trimming took off 0 bases at V and 14 bases at J, with 17 bases between the two ends. The germline gives CDR1 SGHDN, CDR2 FVKESK. The CDR3 loop spans 15 amino acids. CDR3 region: CASSQDPPLFSALHF. The CDR3, as DNA: TGTGCCAGCAGCCAAGATCCCCCTCTCTTTTCGGCCCTCCACTTT.

The rearrangement links TRBV6-5 to TRBJ1-3; a weak D match, TRBD1 (5 bases). Germline lookup yields CDR1 MNHEY and CDR2 SVGAGI. V was cut by 6 bases and J by 1 base, with 10 bases left in between. This CDR3 region has 14 residues. The CDR3 bases are TGTGCCAGCAGGGGGACGGGTTCTGGAAACACCATATATTTT. Its protein product is CASRGTGSGNTIYF.

This sequence joins TRBV28 and TRBJ1-1, with D hard to call. Germline V CDR1 and CDR2: MDHEN, SYDVKM. The length of the CDR3 is 11 residues. Trimming removed 2 bases at V and 8 bases at J, with 6 bases between. The CDR3 DNA is TGTGCCAGCAGTTTAGTAGGGGAAGCTTTCTTT. This encodes CASSLVGEAFF.

The CDR3 sequence: CASSPRDMNTEAFF. The DNA for the CDR3 is TGCGCCAGCAGCCCCAGAGACATGAACACTGAAGCTTTCTTT. The chain couples TRBV4-3 to TRBJ1-1; D call uncertain. Germline V gene lookup returns CDR1 LGHNA and CDR2 YSLEER. The CDR3 contains 14 residues. The V end lost 4 bases, the J end lost 0 bases, and 9 bases lay between the germline ends.

This chain joins TRBV6-1 and TRBJ2-3, with 10 bases identical to TRBD2. V gave up 2 bases and J gave up 4 bases; unmatched junction bases: 0. Looked up from germline, CDR1 is MNHNS and CDR2 is SASEGT. The CDR3 has 14 amino acids. CDR3 residues: CASSETSGADTQYF. CDR3 DNA sequence: TGTGCCAGCAGTGAAACTAGCGGGGCAGATACGCAGTATTTT.

V usage is TRBV19 and J usage is TRBJ1-5; a weak D match, TRBD1 (6 bases). The V gene lost 6 bases and the J gene lost 0 bases, with 15 bases spanning the gap. This CDR3 contains 16 residues. Germline lookup yields CDR1 LNHDA and CDR2 SQIVND (reference sequence). The CDR3 protein is CASSILGQISNQPQHF. The CDR3 DNA reads TGTGCCAGTAGCATCCTGGGACAAATTAGCAATCAGCCCCAGCATTTT.

The V and J genes are TRBV19 and TRBJ1-1; D is unresolved. The CDR3 is 12 residues long. CDR1 LNHDA and CDR2 SQIVND come from the germline V gene (reference sequence). V dropped 9 bases and J dropped 1 base, with 9 bases sitting between them. The CDR3 region is CASGVGNTEAFF. The CDR3 DNA reads TGTGCCAGCGGGGTCGGGAACACTGAAGCTTTCTTT.

The chain joins TRBV15 to TRBJ1-2, with 7 bases lining up with TRBD1. This CDR3 contains 14 residues. V shed 2 bases and J 5 bases; nucleotides not matched to a gene: 5. The V gene's germline CDR1 is LNHNV and CDR2 YYDKDF (reference sequence). The CDR3 nucleotides read TGTGCCACCAGCAGAAATCGGGACAGTTATGGCTACACCTTC. Translated, it gives CATSRNRDSYGYTF.

The chain couples TRBV29-1 to TRBJ2-1; D is possibly TRBD2 (8 bases). The V end lost 8 bases, the J end lost 0 bases, and 14 bases lay between the germline ends. Germline V gene lookup returns CDR1 SQVTM and CDR2 ANQGSEA. CDR3 length: 14 amino acids. The CDR3 here is CSLTGTSSYNEQFF. As DNA, the CDR3 is TGCAGCCTGACAGGGACTAGCTCCTACAATGAGCAGTTCTTC.

The V call is TRBV3-1 (or the pseudogene TRBV3-2), the J call TRBJ1-1; TRBD1 aligns across 7 bases. The ends lost 4 bases at V and 4 bases at J; junction bases unmatched: 15. The CDR3 is made up of 17 amino acids. Germline lookup yields CDR1 LGHDT and CDR2 YNNKEL (reference sequence). For the CDR3, the DNA is TGTGCCAGCAGCCCGAGACAGGGAGGTATTGTCTCCACTGAAGCTTTCTTT. Translation gives CASSPRQGGIVSTEAFF.

V and J are TRBV3-1 (or the pseudogene TRBV3-2) and TRBJ1-5; D is uncertain. Trimming left V 0 bases short and J 1 base short, with 7 bases between. CDR1 and CDR2 from the germline V gene are LGHDT and YNNKEL (reference sequence). The CDR3 consists of 15 residues. CDR3: CASSQDGTSNQPQHF. The CDR3 coding sequence is TGTGCCAGCAGCCAAGACGGCACGAGCAATCAGCCCCAGCATTTT.

CDR3 coding DNA: TGTGCCAGCTCACCAAGTGCAGGGCGCAGCTACACCTTC. Translated, it gives CASSPSAGRSYTF. This chain uses TRBV18 with TRBJ1-2, with a possible D match to TRBD1 (5 bases). The V gene lost 2 bases and the J gene lost 9 bases, with 13 bases spanning the gap. CDR1 is KGHSH and CDR2 is LQKENI in the germline V gene. CDR3 size: 13 residues.

The V call is TRBV11-2, the J call TRBJ2-1; tentatively, D is TRBD2 (6 bases). Germline V gives CDR1 SGHAT, CDR2 FQNNGV. Trimming shortened V by 5 bases and J by 5 bases, and 10 bases separated the two germline ends. The CDR3 extends over 13 amino acids. The CDR3 nucleotides are TGTGCCAGCAGCATTGGGACTCACAATGAGCAGTTCTTC. Translation gives CASSIGTHNEQFF.